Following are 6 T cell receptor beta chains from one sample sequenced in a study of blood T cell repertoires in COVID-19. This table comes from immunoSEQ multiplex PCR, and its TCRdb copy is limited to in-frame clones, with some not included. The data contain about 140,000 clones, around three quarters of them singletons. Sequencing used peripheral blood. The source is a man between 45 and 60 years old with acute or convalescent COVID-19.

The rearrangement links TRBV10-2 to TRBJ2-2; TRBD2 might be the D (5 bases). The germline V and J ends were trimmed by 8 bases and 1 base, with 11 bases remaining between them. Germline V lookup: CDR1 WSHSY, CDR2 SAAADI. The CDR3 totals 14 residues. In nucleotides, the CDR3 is TGCGCCAGCCGCGTGAGGGAGAACACCGGGGAGCTGTTTTTT. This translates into CASRVRENTGELFF.

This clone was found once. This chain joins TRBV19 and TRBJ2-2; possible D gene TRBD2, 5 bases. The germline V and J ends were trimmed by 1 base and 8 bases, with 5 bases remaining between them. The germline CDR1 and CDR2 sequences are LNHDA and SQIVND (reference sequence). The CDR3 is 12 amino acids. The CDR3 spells CASSIAGGELFF. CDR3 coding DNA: TGTGCCAGTAGTATAGCGGGGGGGGAGCTGTTTTTT.

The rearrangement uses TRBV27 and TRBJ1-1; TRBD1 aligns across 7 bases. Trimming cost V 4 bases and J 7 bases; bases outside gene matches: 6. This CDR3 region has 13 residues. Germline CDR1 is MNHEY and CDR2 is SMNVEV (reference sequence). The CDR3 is CASSSGQADEAFF. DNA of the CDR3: TGTGCCAGCAGTTCAGGACAGGCCGATGAAGCTTTCTTT.

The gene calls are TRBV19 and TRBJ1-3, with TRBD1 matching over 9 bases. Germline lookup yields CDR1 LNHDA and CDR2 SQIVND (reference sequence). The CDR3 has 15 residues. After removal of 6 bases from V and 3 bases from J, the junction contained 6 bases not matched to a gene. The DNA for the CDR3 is TGTGCCAGTAGCCGGACAGGGGCACGTGGAAACACCATATATTTT. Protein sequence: CASSRTGARGNTIYF. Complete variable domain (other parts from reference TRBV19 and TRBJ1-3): DGGITQSPKYLFRKEGQNVTLSCEQNLNHDAMYWYRQDPGQGLRLIYYSQIVNDFQKGDIAEGYSVSREKKESFPLTVTSAQKNPTAFYLCASSRTGARGNTIYFGEGSWLTVV.

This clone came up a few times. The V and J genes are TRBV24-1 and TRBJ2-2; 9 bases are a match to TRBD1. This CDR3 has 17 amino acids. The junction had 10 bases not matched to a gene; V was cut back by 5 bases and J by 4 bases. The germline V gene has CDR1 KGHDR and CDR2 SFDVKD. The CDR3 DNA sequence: TGTGCCACCAGTGCTTCGCCGGGACAGGGCATCACCGGGGAGCTGTTTTTT. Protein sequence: CATSASPGQGITGELFF.

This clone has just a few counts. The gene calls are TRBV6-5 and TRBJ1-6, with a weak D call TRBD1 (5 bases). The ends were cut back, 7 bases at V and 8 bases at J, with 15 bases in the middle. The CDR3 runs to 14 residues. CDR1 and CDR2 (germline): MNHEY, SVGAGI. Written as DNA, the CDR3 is TGTGCCAGCACAGATAGCAGGGCGGATTCACCCCTCCACTTT. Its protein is CASTDSRADSPLHF.